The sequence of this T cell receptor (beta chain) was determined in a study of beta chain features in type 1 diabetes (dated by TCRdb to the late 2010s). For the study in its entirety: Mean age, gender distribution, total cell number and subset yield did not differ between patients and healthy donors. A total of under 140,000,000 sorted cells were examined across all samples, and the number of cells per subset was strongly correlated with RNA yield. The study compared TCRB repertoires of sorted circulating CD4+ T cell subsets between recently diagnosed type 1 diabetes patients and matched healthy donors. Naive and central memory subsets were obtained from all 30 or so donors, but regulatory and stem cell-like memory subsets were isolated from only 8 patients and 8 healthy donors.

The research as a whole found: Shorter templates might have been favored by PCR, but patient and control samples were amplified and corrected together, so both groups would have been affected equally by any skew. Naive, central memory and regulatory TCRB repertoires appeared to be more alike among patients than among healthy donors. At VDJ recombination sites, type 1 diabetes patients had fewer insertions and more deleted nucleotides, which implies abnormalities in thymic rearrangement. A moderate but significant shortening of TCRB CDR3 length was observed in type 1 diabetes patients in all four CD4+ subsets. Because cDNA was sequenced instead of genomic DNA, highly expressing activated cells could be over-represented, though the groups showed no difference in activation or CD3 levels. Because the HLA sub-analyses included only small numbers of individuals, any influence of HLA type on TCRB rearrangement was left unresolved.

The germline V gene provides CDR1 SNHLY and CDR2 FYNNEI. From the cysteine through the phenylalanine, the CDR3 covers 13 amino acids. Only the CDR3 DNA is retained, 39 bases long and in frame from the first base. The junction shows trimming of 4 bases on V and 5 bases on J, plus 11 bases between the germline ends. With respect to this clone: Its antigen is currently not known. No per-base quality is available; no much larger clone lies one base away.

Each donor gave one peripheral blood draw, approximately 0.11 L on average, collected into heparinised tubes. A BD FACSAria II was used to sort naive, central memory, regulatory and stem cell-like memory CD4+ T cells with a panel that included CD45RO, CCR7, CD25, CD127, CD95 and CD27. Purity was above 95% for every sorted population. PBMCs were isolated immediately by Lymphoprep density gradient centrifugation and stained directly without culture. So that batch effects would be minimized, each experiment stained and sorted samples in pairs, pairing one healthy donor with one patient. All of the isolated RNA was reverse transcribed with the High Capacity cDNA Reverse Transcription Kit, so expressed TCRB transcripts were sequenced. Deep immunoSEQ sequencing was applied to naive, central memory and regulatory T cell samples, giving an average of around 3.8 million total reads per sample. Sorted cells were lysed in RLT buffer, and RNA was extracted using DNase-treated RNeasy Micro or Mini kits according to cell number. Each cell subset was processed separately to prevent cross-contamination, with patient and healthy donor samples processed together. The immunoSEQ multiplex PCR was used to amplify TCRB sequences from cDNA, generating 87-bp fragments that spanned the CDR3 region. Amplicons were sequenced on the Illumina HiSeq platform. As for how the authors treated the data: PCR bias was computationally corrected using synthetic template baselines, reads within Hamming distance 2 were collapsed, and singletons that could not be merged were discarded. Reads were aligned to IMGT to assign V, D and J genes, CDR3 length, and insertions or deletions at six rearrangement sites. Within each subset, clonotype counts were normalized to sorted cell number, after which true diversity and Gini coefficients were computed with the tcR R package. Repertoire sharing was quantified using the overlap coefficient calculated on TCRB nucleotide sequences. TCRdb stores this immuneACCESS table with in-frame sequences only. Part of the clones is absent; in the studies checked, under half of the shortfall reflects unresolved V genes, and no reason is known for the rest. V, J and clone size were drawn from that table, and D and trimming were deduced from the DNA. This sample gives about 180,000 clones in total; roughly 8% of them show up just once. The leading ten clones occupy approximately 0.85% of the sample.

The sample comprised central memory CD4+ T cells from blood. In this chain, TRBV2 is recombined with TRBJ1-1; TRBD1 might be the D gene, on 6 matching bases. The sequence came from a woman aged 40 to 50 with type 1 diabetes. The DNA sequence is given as TGTGCCAGCAGTGTGGGGGCAGGGACTGAAGCTTTCTTT. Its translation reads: CASSVGAGTEAFF.